The 5 T cell receptor beta chains presented below share a single source sample, sequenced in a study of CD8 T cells in acute hepatitis C reinfection. Time point: naive CD8 control sorted from an acute-time-point sample. Only in-frame clones appear in the TCRdb table, and some are missing; sequencing was by immunoSEQ multiplex PCR. This sample has 38,000 or so clones; 85% to 90% occur once, and the top ten carry more than 0.4%. Source material: naive CD8+ T cells from PBMCs. Receptors were obtained from a man aged 30 to 45 with chronic hepatitis C.

V usage is TRBV5-5 and J usage is TRBJ2-7; D call uncertain. Germline lookup yields CDR1 SGHKS and CDR2 YYEKEE (reference sequence). The CDR3 contains 16 residues. The ends were cut back, 0 bases at V and 0 bases at J, with 13 bases in the middle. The CDR3, as DNA: TGTGCCAGCAGCTTGGGGCTGGACCTAAGCTCCTACGAGCAGTACTTC. It codes for CASSLGLDLSSYEQYF. Using reference TRBV5-5 and TRBJ2-7 for the parts outside the CDR3, the full variable domain is DAGVTQSPTHLIKTRGQQVTLRCSPISGHKSVSWYQQVLGQGPQFIFQYYEKEERGRGNFPDRFSARQFPNYSSELNVNALLLGDSALYLCASSLGLDLSSYEQYFGPGTRLTVT.

There are a few counts of this clone. The chain has TRBV7-9 and TRBJ2-7, with a weak D call TRBD1 (5 bases). Germline assignment: CDR1 SEHNR and CDR2 FQNEAQ (reference sequence). The CDR3 has 14 amino acids. Trimming took off 4 bases at V and 2 bases at J, with 12 bases between the two ends. The chain's CDR3 is CASSSTDSTYEQYF. DNA for the CDR3: TGTGCCAGCAGCTCAACCGACAGTACCTACGAGCAGTACTTC.

The chain recombines TRBV2 with TRBJ1-2; 9 nucleotides line up with TRBD1. Unmatched junction bases numbered 13, after V lost 4 bases and J lost 1 base. Germline V gene data show CDR1 as SNHLY and CDR2 as FYNNEI. CDR3 length equals 18 residues. The CDR3 DNA reads as TGTGCCAGCAGTGTTCCGGGACAGGGTCCGGGTGTTAACTATGGCTACACCTTC. Translating it yields CASSVPGQGPGVNYGYTF.

The CDR3: CASSIGISYEQYF. The DNA for the CDR3 is TGTGCCAGCAGTATCGGGATTTCCTACGAGCAGTACTTC. The chain joins TRBV27 to TRBJ2-7; tentative D call: TRBD2 (5 bases). CDR1 MNHEY and CDR2 SMNVEV come from the germline V gene (reference sequence). The V end lost 5 bases, the J end lost 1 base, and 9 bases lay between the germline ends. The CDR3 consists of 13 residues.

J is TRBJ1-6 and V is TRBV4-3; 7 bases align to TRBD1. The CDR3 contains 15 residues. CDR1 LGHNA and CDR2 YSLEER come from the germline V gene. After removal of 0 bases from V and 8 bases from J, the junction contained 4 bases not matched to a gene. CDR3 region: CASSQEDRSDSPLHF. The CDR3, as DNA: TGCGCCAGCAGCCAAGAGGACAGGTCTGATTCACCCCTCCACTTT.